This TCR beta chain came from a study of CD8+ T cells in alopecia areata (dated by TCRdb to 2017 to 2018). Some background on the complete study: The treated patients, all with moderate-to-severe alopecia areata, were enrolled in an open-label pilot trial of oral tofacitinib given at 5 to 10 mg twice daily. TCRbeta CDR3 regions were amplified by immunoSEQ multiplex PCR using 35 Vbeta forward and 13 Jbeta reverse primers. To study T cell clonal expansion in alopecia areata, the researchers applied high-throughput TCRbeta sequencing to both the C3H/HeJ mouse model and human patients. Patients stayed on tofacitinib for 6 to 18 months and then had 6 months of follow-up off drug so that delayed response and recurrence could be assessed. In humans, TCRbeta sequencing was performed on scalp tissue and on sorted CD4+ and CD8+ peripheral blood T cells from healthy controls and from patients with patchy or totalis/universalis alopecia areata. Biopsies were taken from tofacitinib-treated patients at baseline and at 4 and 24 weeks of treatment, and a later scalp biopsy was taken in several of the tofacitinib-treated patients. The RNA source kit depended on sample type: the PAXgene miRNA kit for fixed scalp, the miRNeasy kit for PBMCs, and the RNeasy kit for mouse skin. Scalp clonality was compared among normal scalp (n=4), patchy alopecia areata scalp (n=8), and alopecia totalis/universalis scalp (n=8).

Its CDR3 holds 14 amino acids, cysteine through phenylalanine. Only the CDR3 region is kept as DNA, spanning 42 bases read in frame from base 1. CDR1 and CDR2 are read off the germline V gene as SQVTM and ANQGSEA. Relative to germline, V is 4 bases shorter and J is 0 bases shorter, with 10 bases between their ends. Library creation used the immunoSEQ multiplex PCR assay. To provide template for TCR sequencing, every sample had RNA extracted and reverse transcribed into cDNA. First-strand cDNA was synthesized with SuperScript III using a 2:1 mix of oligo-dT and random hexamers. A synthetic immune receptor repertoire was used to assess amplification bias, and residual bias was removed computationally. Regarding the original processing steps: Raw reads were preprocessed to remove errors, and CDR3 was defined by IMGT conventions from the conserved cysteine to phenylalanine. Clonality was computed by normalizing Shannon entropy by log2 of the number of productive unique TCRs and subtracting the result from 1. Scalp TCRbeta sequences were cross-referenced with sorted blood CD4 and CD8 repertoires so that the CD4 or CD8 identity of scalp clones could be inferred. In its TCRdb copy, this immuneACCESS table keeps in-frame sequences only and misses some clones. Where compared with another copy, unresolved V genes explain less than half of these, and the others have no known cause. The DNA gave D and trimming, while V, J and clone size come from that table. The sample includes more than 200,000 clones, with 67% observed a single time. The ten most abundant clones make up 1% to 1.5% of the sample.

Notes on this clone: No cognate antigen has been identified for it. There are no base qualities to consult, and no much larger clone falls within one base.

General findings and caveats noted by the study authors: Shared TCR sequences between patients were less evident than in mice, which may be partly attributable to HLA diversity in the patient population. Unlike mouse skin, which is dominated by gammadelta T cells, normal human skin has resident alphabeta T cells that are also sequenced, and this complicates analysis of the scalp TCR repertoire. Compared with normal scalp, lesional scalp, particularly in alopecia totalis/universalis, had higher clonality and more expanded CD8+ clones, which suggests antigenic drive.

The time point label here, explained by the study, means: baseline before oral tofacitinib. Peripheral blood and lesional scalp punch biopsies were obtained from patients with alopecia areata. PBMCs were separated by density centrifugation and stained for CD3, CD4 and CD8, after which CD4+ and CD8+ T cells were sorted on a FACSAria. Source: CD4+ T cells sorted from blood, taken at week 0. The chain joins TRBV29-1 to TRBJ1-5; no confident D gene assignment can be made. The sequence came from a human donor with alopecia areata. The bases read TGCAGCGTTGCGAGCGGTGATAGCAATCAGCCCCAGCATTTT. Protein translation: CSVASGDSNQPQHF.